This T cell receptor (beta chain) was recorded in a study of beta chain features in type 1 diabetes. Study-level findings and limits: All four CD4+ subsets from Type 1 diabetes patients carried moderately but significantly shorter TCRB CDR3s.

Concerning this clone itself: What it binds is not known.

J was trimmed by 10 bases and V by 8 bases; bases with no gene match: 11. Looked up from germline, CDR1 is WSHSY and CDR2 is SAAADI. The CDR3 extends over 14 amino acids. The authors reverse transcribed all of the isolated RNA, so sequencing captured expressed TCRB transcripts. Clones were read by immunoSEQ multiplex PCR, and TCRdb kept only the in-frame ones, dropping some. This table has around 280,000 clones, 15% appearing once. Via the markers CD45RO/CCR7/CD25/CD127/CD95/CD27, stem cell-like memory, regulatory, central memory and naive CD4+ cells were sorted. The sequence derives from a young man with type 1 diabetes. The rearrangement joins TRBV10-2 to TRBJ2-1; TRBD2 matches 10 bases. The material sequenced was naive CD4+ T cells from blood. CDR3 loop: CASYRLAGLGEQFF. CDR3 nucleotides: TGCGCCAGCTATCGACTAGCGGGTCTGGGAGAGCAGTTCTTC.